This T cell receptor beta chain was found in a study of blood T cell repertoires in COVID-19. Overall study: Researchers got acute and convalescent COVID-19 samples from the United States, Italy and Spain. T cells, B-cell-depleted T cells, or PBMCs supplied cDNA or gDNA.

Per the original methods: Scientists estimated how many nucleated cells there were by amplifying reference gene primers. The data were produced by immunoSEQ multiplex PCR, yet TCRdb's version contains in-frame clones alone and is incomplete. That table gives V, J and clone size, and the DNA gave D and trimming. The data contain around 110,000 clones, over 75% of them singletons. CDR1 LNHDA and CDR2 SQIVND come from the germline V gene (reference sequence). V was pared by 4 bases and J by 2 bases, with 14 bases of the junction left unmatched. This CDR3 is 18 amino acids long. The sample was peripheral blood. The TCR sequence derives from a man in his 60s with active or convalescent COVID-19. V is TRBV19 and J is TRBJ2-1, with 7 bases aligning to TRBD2. The DNA of the CDR3 is TGTGCCAGTAGTACCTACCTCTCAGCGGGATCAGCCTACAATGAGCAGTTCTTC. It is translated as CASSTYLSAGSAYNEQFF. The full variable domain, with the rest looked up from reference TRBV19 and TRBJ2-1, is DGGITQSPKYLFRKEGQNVTLSCEQNLNHDAMYWYRQDPGQGLRLIYYSQIVNDFQKGDIAEGYSVSREKKESFPLTVTSAQKNPTAFYLCASSTYLSAGSAYNEQFFGPGTRLTVL.